This T cell receptor (beta chain) was identified in a study of blood T cell repertoires in COVID-19. For the study at large: COVID-19 samples from acute and convalescent phases originated in the United States, Italy and Spain. PBMCs, B-cell-depleted T cells, or T cells were the source of the cDNA or gDNA that made up the material.

Germline CDR1 SGDLS, CDR2 YYNGEE. There are 16 residues in the CDR3. J was trimmed by 4 bases and V by 4 bases; bases with no gene match: 10. Under the authors' procedure: Reference gene primer amplification gave estimated nucleated cell counts. Assay: immunoSEQ multiplex PCR; the TCRdb copy retains only in-frame clones and omits some. That table furnishes V, J and clone size, whereas the DNA furnished D and trimming. The sample yields 110,000 to 150,000 clones, approximately 85% seen once. Specimen: peripheral blood. The receptor comes from a man aged 45-65 years with acute or convalescent COVID-19. The chain couples TRBV9 to TRBJ2-7; the match to TRBD2 covers 11 bases. The CDR3 here is CASSPGLAGTYYEQYF. The CDR3 nucleotides read TGTGCCAGCAGCCCCGGACTAGCGGGTACTTATTACGAGCAGTACTTC.